The T cell receptor beta chain described here comes from a study of technical replicates of blood from a handful of donors. This table comes from immunoSEQ multiplex PCR, and its TCRdb copy is limited to in-frame clones, with some not included. The profile shows some 31,000 clones, more than 80% of them singletons. Trimming took off 2 bases at V and 2 bases at J, with 11 bases between the two ends. The CDR3 contains 14 residues. Per germline, CDR1 SGDLS and CDR2 YYNGEE. The chain links TRBV9 to TRBJ2-7; D is perhaps TRBD2 (6 bases). This clonotype was sampled from a human donor in good health. Some clones in this sample may be carry-over from other donors' samples. What was sequenced was PBMCs. The CDR3 sequence is CASSVGIAAYEQYF. The CDR3 DNA reads TGTGCCAGCAGCGTTGGTATAGCGGCCTACGAGCAGTACTTC.